This TCR beta chain emerged from a study of monozygotic twins with inflammatory bowel disease. Study-wide results and caveats: Healthy co-twins, by inverse Simpson, had higher TCRbeta diversity than their siblings with IBD.

On this clonotype itself: Its antigen is as yet unknown.

TCRdb reworked the 5' RACE reads into one entry per CDR3 protein, no DNA. The table lists fewer than 350,000 distinct CDR3 sequences. This CDR3 has 13 residues. Germline V gene data show CDR1 as SQVTM and CDR2 as ANQGSEA. One blood sample of around 2.5 ml was taken from each donor. The source of this sequence is a human donor with ulcerative colitis or Crohn's disease, or a healthy co-twin of an affected twin (not recorded which). The V and J genes are TRBV29-1 and TRBJ2-1; as DNA is missing, the TRBD1 call by TCRdb cannot be tested. Sequencing was carried out using blood. The CDR3 protein is CSVDGTGGLGQFF.